This T cell receptor beta chain was observed in a study of vaccination and CD4 T cells after COVID-19. As for the study in general: Post-COVID samples were collected a median around 99 days following diagnosis, spanning 35 to 161.

The Oncomine TCR Beta short-read assay was what sequenced the DNA obtained from cultured CD4+ T cells. TCRdb ran MiXCR on the PCR reads and lists one entry per CDR3 protein. The table includes fewer than 20,000 distinct CDR3 sequences, roughly 43% detected once. This sample's treatment: approximately 9-day PBMC culture with coronavirus spike peptide pools or control peptides (ViraFEST assay). CDR3 length: 15 residues. Trimming removed 8 bases at V and 1 base at J, with 17 bases between. Germline V gives CDR1 MNHEY, CDR2 SMNVEV (reference sequence). This clonotype is classed as medium-sized. The antigen remains unidentified.

The source was CD4+ T cells from blood, cultured in vitro, collected before SARS-CoV-2 vaccination. The chain couples TRBV27 to TRBJ1-1; D is undetermined. The origin of this receptor is a human donor who had recovered from COVID-19. DNA of the CDR3: TGTGCCAGCGCCCTAATAGAATCCTGGAACACTGAAGCTTTCTTT. Its protein product is CASALIESWNTEAFF.